A selection of T cell receptor beta chains follows, all from one sample in a study of T cell clusters in autoimmune cytopenias. TCRdb re-called the multiplex PCR reads and gives one entry per CDR3 protein, without DNA. This repertoire includes fewer than 6,500 distinct CDR3 sequences. This same sample was also taken into another study, of T cell repertoires in aging, cancer and after chemotherapy.

The sample taken for sequencing was peripheral blood. The receptors derive from a human donor in good health. CDR3s include the opening cysteine and the closing phenylalanine or tryptophan. Rows give clone size only sometimes, using once, few, many, or a class for an expanded clone.

CDR3aa,j_gene,abundance,v_gene,len
CASSLIGSPPDEQYF,TRBJ2-7,NA,TRBV5-5,15
CASSGRQGAEQYF,TRBJ2-7,medium-sized,TRBV11-3,13
CAVGGGFGEKLFF,TRBJ1-4,NA,TRBV10-3,13
CAWRRTAGANEKLFF,TRBJ1-4,NA,TRBV30,15
CSVVRDTEAFF,TRBJ1-1,medium-sized,TRBV29-1,11
CASSTSGGYTF,TRBJ1-2,medium-sized,TRBV19,11